One sample yielded the 32 T cell receptor beta chains listed below, sequenced in a study of radiotherapy plus CTLA-4 blockade in lung cancer. Only in-frame clones appear in the TCRdb table, and some are missing; sequencing was by immunoSEQ multiplex PCR. The sample includes tens of thousands of clones, about 80% seen only once; the top ten take 0.65% to 0.9%. Here the sequenced sample was peripheral blood, taken from a patient treated with radiotherapy plus ipilimumab. The receptors come from a human donor with non-small cell lung cancer who had stable disease on radiotherapy plus ipilimumab.

The V gene is TRBV5-4, the J gene TRBJ1-5; a possible D gene is TRBD1 (5 bases). V lost 3 bases, J lost 6 bases, and 10 bases lay in between. CDR3 length: 13 residues. Germline V CDR1 and CDR2: SGHNT, YYREEE (reference sequence). This chain's CDR3 is CASSSQGGQPQHF. CDR3 nucleotides: TGTGCCAGCAGCTCCCAGGGAGGTCAGCCCCAGCATTTT. The full variable domain, completed using reference TRBV5-4 and TRBJ1-5, is ETGVTQSPTHLIKTRGQQVTLRCSSQSGHNTVSWYQQALGQGPQFIFQYYREEENGRGNFPPRFSGLQFPNYSSELNVNALELDDSALYLCASSSQGGQPQHFGDGTRLSIL.

The CDR3 DNA sequence: TGTGCCAGCCCCTTCGGGAGACAGGATAATTCACCCCTCCACTTT. Translating it yields CASPFGRQDNSPLHF. The chain combines TRBV6-5 with TRBJ1-6, with a weak D call TRBD1 (6 bases). The CDR3 totals 15 residues. From germline, CDR1 is MNHEY and CDR2 SVGAGI. V lost 8 bases and J 5 bases, leaving 16 bases between the germline ends.

V and J are TRBV6-1 and TRBJ2-5; D call uncertain. CDR1 is MNHNS and CDR2 is SASEGT in the germline V gene. V lost 6 bases and J lost 4, with 15 bases in between. The CDR3 consists of 14 residues. CDR3 bases: TGTGCCAGCAGCCTCTCCAACACCCCAGAGACCCAGTACTTC. It yields the protein CASSLSNTPETQYF.

The gene calls are TRBV19 and TRBJ2-5; 7 positions match TRBD1. V dropped 3 bases and J dropped 4; count of bases not matched to a gene: 11. The CDR3 spans 16 residues. The germline V gene has CDR1 LNHDA and CDR2 SQIVND (reference sequence). The CDR3 reads CASSMARTGVGETQYF. In DNA, the CDR3 is TGTGCCAGTAGTATGGCCCGGACAGGCGTAGGAGAGACCCAGTACTTC.

This clone was detected only once. J is TRBJ1-1 and V is TRBV2, with D possibly matching TRBD1 (5 bases). Germline V gene lookup returns CDR1 SNHLY and CDR2 FYNNEI. V was trimmed by 2 bases and J by 3 bases, leaving 13 bases between them. This CDR3 region has 15 residues. CDR3 nucleotides: TGTGCCAGCAGTGAACTGGGTGCCAGGGACACTGAAGCTTTCTTT. Residues: CASSELGARDTEAFF.

The genes are TRBV7-9 and TRBJ2-1; D might be TRBD2 (7 bases). The germline V gene has CDR1 SEHNR and CDR2 FQNEAQ (reference sequence). V lost 5 bases to trimming and J lost 7 bases, with 15 bases between them. The CDR3 spans 14 residues. The CDR3, as DNA: TGTGCCAGCAGCGTCGGGGGGCGCAAAAATGAGCAGTTCTTC. It encodes CASSVGGRKNEQFF. Supplemented by reference TRBV7-9 and TRBJ2-1, the full variable domain reads DTGVSQNPRHKITKRGQNVTFRCDPISEHNRLYWYRQTLGQGPEFLTYFQNEAQLEKSRLLSDRFSAERPKGSFSTLEIQRTEQGDSAMYLCASSVGGRKNEQFFGPGTRLTVL.

This clone has just a few counts. This chain links TRBV7-8 with TRBJ2-4; D may be TRBD2 (5 bases). The germline CDR1 and CDR2 sequences are SGHVS and FQNEAQ. Trimming removed 5 bases at V and 0 bases at J, with 11 bases between. This CDR3 has 15 amino acids. CDR3 protein: CASSPAGLAKNIQYF. Written as DNA, the CDR3 is TGTGCCAGCAGCCCCGCCGGACTAGCCAAAAACATTCAGTACTTC.

V gene TRBV28 combines with J gene TRBJ1-1, with D hard to call. This CDR3 has 11 residues. Germline-derived CDR1 and CDR2 are MDHEN and SYDVKM. Trimming took 2 bases from V and 8 from J, leaving 6 bases between them. The CDR3 region is CASSLNREAFF. The DNA for the CDR3 is TGTGCCAGCAGTTTAAATAGAGAAGCTTTCTTT. Looking up the rest from reference TRBV28 and TRBJ1-1 gives the full variable domain: DVKVTQSSRYLVKRTGEKVFLECVQDMDHENMFWYRQDPGLGLRLIYFSYDVKMKEKGDIPEGYSVSREKKERFSLILESASTNQTSMYLCASSLNREAFFGQGTRLTVV.

The chain couples TRBV7-6 to TRBJ2-1; D could derive from TRBD1 or TRBD2 (6 bases each). V shed 1 base and J shed 0 bases, with 10 bases lying between them. The CDR3 totals 16 residues. CDR1 SGHVS and CDR2 FNYEAQ come from the germline V gene. CDR3 amino acids: CASSLGGGLSYNEQFF. The CDR3 DNA sequence: TGTGCCAGCAGCTTAGGAGGGGGGCTCTCCTACAATGAGCAGTTCTTC.

The genes are TRBV11-2 and TRBJ1-1; D is possibly TRBD1 (6 bases). Germline assignment: CDR1 SGHAT and CDR2 FQNNGV. This CDR3 spans 15 amino acids. Trimming removed 5 bases at V and 0 bases at J, with 13 bases between. The CDR3 here is CASSTTGRVNTEAFF. CDR3 bases: TGTGCCAGCAGCACCACAGGGAGGGTGAACACTGAAGCTTTCTTT.

This clone has just a few counts. This chain links TRBV4-1 with TRBJ1-4, with D uncertain. Trimming took off 3 bases at V and 0 bases at J, with 11 bases between the two ends. CDR3 length: 16 residues. CDR1 MGHRA and CDR2 YSYEKL come from the germline V gene. The CDR3 coding sequence is TGCGCCAGCAGCCAGGGTTCGAGTGCAACTAATGAAAAACTGTTTTTT. It is translated as CASSQGSSATNEKLFF.

J is TRBJ1-5 and V is TRBV28; 7 bases are a match to TRBD1. The V gene's germline CDR1 is MDHEN and CDR2 SYDVKM. Germline trimming cut 2 bases from V and 3 bases from J; bases unmatched to any gene: 4. This CDR3 is 15 amino acids long. In nucleotides, the CDR3 is TGTGCCAGCAGTTTAGGCGGGACAGTCAATCAGCCCCAGCATTTT. Its protein is CASSLGGTVNQPQHF.

The rearrangement links TRBV10-2 to TRBJ1-1; a possible D gene is TRBD1 (6 bases). Germline loops: CDR1 WSHSY, CDR2 SAAADI. The CDR3 runs 14 residues. The V gene lost 3 bases and the J gene lost 2 bases, with 10 bases spanning the gap. CDR3 sequence (DNA): TGCGCCAGCAGTGACTACAGGGTAAACACTGAAGCTTTCTTT. Amino acid sequence: CASSDYRVNTEAFF.

The chain employs TRBV7-2 and TRBJ1-1; D unclear. Per the germline V gene, CDR1 is SGHTA and CDR2 is FQGNSA. Trimming took 4 bases from V and 3 from J, leaving 9 bases between them. The CDR3 has 13 amino acids. CDR3 amino acids: CASSSLVHTEAFF. The CDR3 DNA follows: TGTGCCAGCAGCTCCTTGGTCCACACTGAAGCTTTCTTT.

V and J are TRBV5-1 and TRBJ1-3; D is undetermined. Germline V gene sequence: CDR1 SGHRS, CDR2 YFSETQ. The CDR3 loop spans 12 amino acids. The V and J ends lost 4 bases and 8 bases respectively, with 10 bases between them. In DNA, the CDR3 is TGCGCCAGCAGCGAGACAAAGGACACCATATATTTT. Its protein is CASSETKDTIYF.

V usage is TRBV4-3 and J usage is TRBJ2-7; TRBD2 is a possible D gene (6 bases). The germline V gene has CDR1 LGHNA and CDR2 YSLEER. The CDR3 has 13 residues. Trimming cost V 0 bases and J 5 bases, with 8 bases left between them. CDR3 in amino acids: CASSQDRRDEQYF. CDR3 in DNA: TGCGCCAGCAGCCAAGATCGGAGGGACGAGCAGTACTTC.

V is TRBV2 and J is TRBJ1-4; D is unresolved. The CDR3 totals 12 residues. Germline values: CDR1 SNHLY, CDR2 FYNNEI. The V gene lost 10 bases and the J gene lost 8 bases, with 14 bases spanning the gap. The CDR3 spells CATAFEKEKLFF. CDR3 sequence (DNA): TGTGCCACGGCTTTCGAGAAGGAAAAACTGTTTTTT.

The chain combines TRBV9 with TRBJ2-1; TRBD2 matches 12 bases. V lost 3 bases and J lost 8; bases outside the gene matches: 9. This CDR3 is built from 16 residues. Germline-derived CDR1 and CDR2 are SGDLS and YYNGEE. CDR3 DNA sequence: TGTGCCAGCAGCGCGGACCTAGCGGGAGGGTGGGATGAGCAGTTCTTC. Its protein is CASSADLAGGWDEQFF. Complete variable domain (other parts from reference TRBV9 and TRBJ2-1): DSGVTQTPKHLITATGQRVTLRCSPRSGDLSVYWYQQSLDQGLQFLIQYYNGEERAKGNILERFSAQQFPDLHSELNLSSLELGDSALYFCASSADLAGGWDEQFFGPGTRLTVL.

The J gene is TRBJ2-7, the V gene TRBV18, with 13 bases that match TRBD2. The length of the CDR3 is 15 residues. CDR1 is KGHSH, CDR2 LQKENI, per germline. Germline trimming cut 5 bases from V and 2 bases from J; bases unmatched to any gene: 3. As DNA, the CDR3 is TGTGCCAGCTCAGTGGGACTAGCGGGAACCTACGAGCAGTACTTC. Amino acid sequence: CASSVGLAGTYEQYF.

The chain combines TRBV5-1 with TRBJ1-1; D not certain. Trimming removed 3 bases from V and 2 bases from J, with 11 bases in between. Germline assignment: CDR1 SGHRS and CDR2 YFSETQ. There are 14 residues in the CDR3. The CDR3 sequence is CASSSQPTNTEAFF. CDR3 nucleotides: TGCGCCAGCAGCTCGCAGCCCACCAACACTGAAGCTTTCTTT.

This clone was seen a single time. The chain is built from TRBV30 and TRBJ1-5, with 7 bases fitting TRBD1. V shed 2 bases, J shed 2 bases, and the junction held 6 bases outside the gene matches. This CDR3 comprises 15 residues. Germline V lookup: CDR1 GTSNPN, CDR2 SVGIG (reference sequence). This chain's CDR3 is CAWSPLTGRNQPQHF. The CDR3 nucleotides are TGTGCCTGGAGTCCCCTGACAGGGCGCAATCAGCCCCAGCATTTT.

The chain couples TRBV7-8 to TRBJ1-5; D is unresolved. V lost 3 bases to trimming and J lost 2 bases, with 5 bases between them. Germline V gene data show CDR1 as SGHVS and CDR2 as FQNEAQ. The CDR3 is made up of 13 amino acids. The CDR3 sequence: CASSFQGNQPQHF. CDR3 nucleotides: TGTGCCAGCAGCTTCCAGGGCAATCAGCCCCAGCATTTT.

The chain is built from TRBV28 and TRBJ1-2; D might be TRBD1 (6 bases). From germline, CDR1 is MDHEN and CDR2 SYDVKM. The CDR3 spans 14 residues. V shed 5 bases and J shed 4 bases, with 14 bases lying between them. CDR3 nucleotides: TGTGCCAGCAGTCCAGGACAGCCTGTCTATGGCTACACCTTC. Protein product: CASSPGQPVYGYTF.

The chain combines TRBV28 with TRBJ1-2; TRBD1 agrees at 8 bases. The germline V gene encodes CDR1 MDHEN and CDR2 SYDVKM. This CDR3 region has 15 residues. Trimming at V came to 3 bases and at J to 1 base, leaving 4 bases not matched to a gene. The CDR3 protein is CASSFRTGRNYGYTF. Written as DNA, the CDR3 is TGTGCCAGCAGTTTCCGGACAGGGCGTAACTATGGCTACACCTTC.

The chain links TRBV7-3 to TRBJ2-1, with D tentatively TRBD1 (5 bases). The germline CDR1 and CDR2 sequences are SGHTA and FQGTGA. The CDR3 runs to 15 residues. Deletions cut 4 bases from V and 3 bases from J, with 13 bases between. CDR3 region: CASSYRGGYYNEQFF. As DNA, the CDR3 is TGTGCCAGCAGCTATAGGGGTGGGTACTACAATGAGCAGTTCTTC.

This chain joins TRBV29-1 and TRBJ1-2; TRBD1 might be the D (5 bases). The V end was cut by 7 bases, the J end by 0 bases, with 9 bases between. This CDR3 is built from 12 residues. Germline CDR1 is SQVTM and CDR2 is ANQGSEA. The CDR3 DNA is TGCAGCGGGGGACTTACTAACTATGGCTACACCTTC. Protein sequence: CSGGLTNYGYTF.

This chain joins TRBV28 and TRBJ2-5; 9 positions agree with TRBD1. The last part of the DNA fits TRBJ2-7 better; the J call may be wrong. The germline V gene encodes CDR1 MDHEN and CDR2 SYDVKM. CDR3 length equals 15 residues. CDR3: CASNPGQGYSYEQYF. The CDR3 DNA reads as TGTGCCAGCAACCCTGGACAGGGGTACTCCTACGAGCAGTACTTC.

The chain combines TRBV2 with TRBJ1-6, with D hard to call. The V gene lost 2 bases and the J gene lost 10 bases, with 15 bases spanning the gap. The CDR3 is 15 residues long. CDR1 is SNHLY, CDR2 FYNNEI, per germline. Here the CDR3 DNA reads TGTGCCAGCAGTGAACCCAAGGGTGGTAGGTCACCCCTCCACTTT. This encodes CASSEPKGGRSPLHF.

The chain uses TRBV30 and TRBJ2-6; D gene ambiguous. Germline CDR1 GTSNPN, CDR2 SVGIG (reference sequence). This CDR3 region has 15 residues. CDR3 in DNA: TGTGCTTGCACCCAAGGGCATACTGGGGCCAACGTCCTGACTTTC. This translates into CACTQGHTGANVLTF.

The rearrangement links TRBV5-5 to TRBJ2-2; D may be TRBD1 (6 bases). CDR1 is SGHKS, CDR2 YYEKEE, per germline (reference sequence). V was trimmed by 6 bases and J by 1 base, leaving 16 bases between them. The CDR3 has 16 amino acids. The CDR3 DNA reads TGTGCCAGCACACCAGGGGCGTTGATGAACACCGGGGAGCTGTTTTTT. As protein: CASTPGALMNTGELFF.

The rearrangement joins TRBV5-1 to TRBJ1-5, with a weak D call TRBD1 (5 bases). The V end lost 4 bases, the J end lost 3 bases, and 20 bases lay between the germline ends. Germline values: CDR1 SGHRS, CDR2 YFSETQ. The CDR3 totals 17 residues. CDR3 in amino acids: CASSRVEGRVNNQPQHF. CDR3 bases: TGCGCCAGCAGCCGCGTCGAGGGGCGGGTAAACAATCAGCCCCAGCATTTT.

The chain joins TRBV10-3 to TRBJ1-1; D unresolved. Trimming cost V 4 bases and J 5 bases, with 14 bases left between them. CDR3 size: 14 residues. Germline CDR1 ENHRY, CDR2 SYGVKD. This chain's CDR3 is CAISGRDGLTEAFF. The CDR3 nucleotides are TGTGCCATCAGTGGGCGCGACGGGCTTACTGAAGCTTTCTTT.